Sequencing of this T cell receptor (beta chain) was carried out in a study of PD-1 blockade in classical Hodgkin lymphoma. Notes on the study in general: It was CD4+ TCR diversity, not CD8+, that rose significantly by C4D1. Complete responders started with a diversity level that resembled newly diagnosed patients at baseline.

To note about this clone: The target antigen is unknown.

Documented time point: cycle 4 day 1 (C4D1), after 6 weeks of nivolumab. With no exception, relapse followed autologous stem cell transplantation in all patients, and brentuximab vedotin exposure varied. Profiling relied on immunoSEQ multiplex PCR, and the TCRdb table lists in-frame clones only, not all of them. This sample yields around 65,000 clones, of which roughly 87% are seen a single time; about 8.3% belongs to the top ten. The sequence derives from a human donor with classical Hodgkin lymphoma. Sequences were derived from peripheral blood mononuclear cells (PBMCs), sampled before the fourth cycle of nivolumab.

The CDR3 bases are TGCGCCAGCAGCTGGGTACAGGGGTCTGCGTCTGGGGCCAACGTCCTGACTTTC. Its translation is CASSWVQGSASGANVLTF. The V and J genes are TRBV5-1 and TRBJ2-6; 7 nucleotides align to TRBD1. The CDR3 spans 18 residues. Unmatched junction bases numbered 10, after V lost 3 bases and J lost 1 base. The germline V gene has CDR1 SGHRS and CDR2 YFSETQ.